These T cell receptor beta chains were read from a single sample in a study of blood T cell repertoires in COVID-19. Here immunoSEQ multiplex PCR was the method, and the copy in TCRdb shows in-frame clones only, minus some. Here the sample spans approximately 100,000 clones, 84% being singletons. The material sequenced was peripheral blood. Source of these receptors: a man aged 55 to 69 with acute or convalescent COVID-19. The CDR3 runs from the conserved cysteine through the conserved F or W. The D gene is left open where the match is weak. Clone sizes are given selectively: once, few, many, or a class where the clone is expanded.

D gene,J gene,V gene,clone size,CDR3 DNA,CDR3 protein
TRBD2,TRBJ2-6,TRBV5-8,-,TGTGCCAGCAGTTTTTTAGCGGGTGCTCTCTCTGGGGCCAACGTCCTGACTTTC,CASSFLAGALSGANVLTF
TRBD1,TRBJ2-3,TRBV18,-,TGTGCCAGCTCACCACGGACAGGGAGCACAGATACGCAGTATTTT,CASSPRTGSTDTQYF
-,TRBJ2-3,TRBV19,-,TGTGCCAGTAGTAAGGCAGGGGGCACAGATACGCAGTATTTT,CASSKAGGTDTQYF
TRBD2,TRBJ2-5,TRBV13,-,TGTGCCAGCAGCGTCTCTTCCGCCAAACGAAAACTAGCGGAAGAGACCCAGTACTTC,CASSVSSAKRKLAEETQYF
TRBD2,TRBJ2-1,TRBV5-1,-,TGCGCCAGCAGAGGGTTTAGCGGGGTAGCCTACAATGAGCAGTTCTTC,CASRGFSGVAYNEQFF
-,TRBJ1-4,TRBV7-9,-,TGTGCCAGCAGCTTCCCCCGACAGGCAACTAATGAAAAACTGTTTTTT,CASSFPRQATNEKLFF
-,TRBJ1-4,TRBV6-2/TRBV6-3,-,TGTGCCAGCAGTTACGCGGGGTCTAATGAAAAACTGTTTTTT,CASSYAGSNEKLFF
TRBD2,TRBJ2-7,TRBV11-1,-,TGTGCCAGCAGCTCAATCACTAGCGGATACTACGAGCAGTACTTC,CASSSITSGYYEQYF
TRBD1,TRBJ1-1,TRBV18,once,TGTGCCAGCTCACTTTACGGGACAGTACTTGAAGCTTTCTTT,CASSLYGTVLEAFF
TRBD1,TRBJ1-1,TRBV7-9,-,TGTGCCAGCAGACAGACAGGGCTGGACACTGAAGCTTTCTTT,CASRQTGLDTEAFF
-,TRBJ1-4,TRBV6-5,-,TGTGCCAGCGGTCAGGGCCATGAAAAACTGTTTTTT,CASGQGHEKLFF
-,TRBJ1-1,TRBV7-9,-,TGTGCCAGCAGCTTATCAACAGGTACCGGCACTGAAGCTTTCTTT,CASSLSTGTGTEAFF
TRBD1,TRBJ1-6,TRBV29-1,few,TGCAGCGTTGGGGACAGGGACGCACCCCTCCACTTT,CSVGDRDAPLHF
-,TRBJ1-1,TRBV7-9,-,TGTGCCAGCAGCTTAGGGCGGATGAACACTGAAGCTTTCTTT,CASSLGRMNTEAFF
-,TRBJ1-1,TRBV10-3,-,TGTGCCATCAGTGAAGTCACGGACACTGAAGCTTTCTTT,CAISEVTDTEAFF
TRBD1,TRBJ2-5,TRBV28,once,TGTGCCAGCAGTTTACGCGGACAGGAGCAAGAGACCCAGTACTTC,CASSLRGQEQETQYF
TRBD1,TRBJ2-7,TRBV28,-,TGTGCCAGCAGACCTAGAGGGGGCTGGAACGAGCAGTACTTC,CASRPRGGWNEQYF
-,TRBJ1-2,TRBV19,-,TGTGCCAGCCGAAGGGGTGGCTACACCTTC,CASRRGGYTF
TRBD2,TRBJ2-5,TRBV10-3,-,TGTGCCTCTCTGAAGGGACTAGAAGACGAGACCCAGTACTTC,CASLKGLEDETQYF
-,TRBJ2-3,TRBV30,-,TGTGCCTGGAGTAACGGGGGCACAGATACGCAGTATTTT,CAWSNGGTDTQYF
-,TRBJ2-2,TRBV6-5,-,TGTGCCAGCAGTTACTTCGCACTACCTTCGGGAGGGGAGCTGTTTTTT,CASSYFALPSGGELFF
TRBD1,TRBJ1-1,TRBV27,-,TGTGCCAGCAGTCCCGGGACAGGGGGGAACACTGAAGCTTTCTTT,CASSPGTGGNTEAFF
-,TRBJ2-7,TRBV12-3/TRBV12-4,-,TGTGCCAGCTCCTTCCCGTCTGGTACGGGGCAGTACTTC,CASSFPSGTGQYF
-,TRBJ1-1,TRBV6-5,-,TGTGCCAGCAGGGCCGACTGGGGAGACACTGAAGCTTTCTTT,CASRADWGDTEAFF
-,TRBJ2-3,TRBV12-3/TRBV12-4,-,TGTGCCACCTCGAGTATCGCAGATACGCAGTATTTT,CATSSIADTQYF
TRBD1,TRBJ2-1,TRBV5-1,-,TGCGCCAGCAGCGCCTCCGGACAGGGGGCTAATGAGCAGTTCTTC,CASSASGQGANEQFF
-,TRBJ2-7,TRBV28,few,TGTGCCAGCAGTGGGGTGAGGGCCGAGCAGTACTTC,CASSGVRAEQYF
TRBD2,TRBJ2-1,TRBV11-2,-,TGTGCCAGCAGCTCACTCCGGACTAGCGGGAGGGCTCCTCGTGAGCAGTTCTTC,CASSSLRTSGRAPREQFF
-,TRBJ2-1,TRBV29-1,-,TGCAGCGTTGCGACGGAGGAGCAGTTCTTC,CSVATEEQFF
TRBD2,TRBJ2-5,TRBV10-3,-,TGTGCCATCAGTTCTCTAGCGGGAAGGGAAGAGACCCAGTACTTC,CAISSLAGREETQYF
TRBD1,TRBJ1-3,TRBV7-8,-,TGTGCCAGCAGCCTCAGGCGACAGGGGTTTGGAGACACCATATATTTT,CASSLRRQGFGDTIYF
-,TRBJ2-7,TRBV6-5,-,TGTGCAGCCCACGGGTACAGGGGGGGATCCTACGAGCAGTACTTC,CAAHGYRGGSYEQYF
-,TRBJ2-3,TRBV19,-,TGTGCCAGTAGTAACAGGCCGGCAGATACGCAGTATTTT,CASSNRPADTQYF
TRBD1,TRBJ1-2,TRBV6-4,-,TGTGCCAGCAGTGACACGGGACAGGGGGCTGCCGGCTACACCTTC,CASSDTGQGAAGYTF
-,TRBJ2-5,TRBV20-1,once,TGCAGTGCTAGTAAGAACTACCAAGAGACCCAGTACTTC,CSASKNYQETQYF
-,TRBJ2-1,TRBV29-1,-,TGCAGCGTTGTCATGCTAGCTAATACATTTGAGCAGTTCTTC,CSVVMLANTFEQFF
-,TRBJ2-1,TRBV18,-,TGTGCCAGCTCACGCCCAGGGTCCTACAATGAGCAGTTCTTC,CASSRPGSYNEQFF
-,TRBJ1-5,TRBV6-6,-,TGTGCCAGCAGTTACTCGAGGGATGGACAGCCCCAGCATTTT,CASSYSRDGQPQHF
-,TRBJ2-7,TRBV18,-,TGTGCCAGCTCAGGAGAGGGCGGGAACGAGCAGTACTTC,CASSGEGGNEQYF
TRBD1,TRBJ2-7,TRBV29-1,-,TGCAGCGTGACAGGGGATTGGTACGAGCAGTACTTC,CSVTGDWYEQYF